This T cell receptor (beta chain) appears in the sequencing data of a study of blood T cell repertoires in COVID-19. This CDR3 has 16 amino acids. The germline V gene has CDR1 SGHAT and CDR2 FQNNGV. Trimming stripped 5 bases from V and 0 bases from J, with 14 bases between. The authors' processing: Nucleated cell counts were estimated from reference gene primer amplification. The table came from immunoSEQ multiplex PCR; TCRdb's copy has only in-frame clones and leaves some out. V and J calls plus clone size are reproduced from that table; the DNA served to infer D and trimming. The sample carries 19,000 or so clones, approximately 83% recorded once.

Sequences were obtained from peripheral blood. The V and J genes are TRBV11-2 and TRBJ1-3, with D unresolved. The receptor was isolated from a human donor in a cohort sampled during active COVID-19. The CDR3 DNA follows: TGTGCCAGCAGCCCGAGCGGCAGCATCTCTGGAAACACCATATATTTT. Translating gives CASSPSGSISGNTIYF.